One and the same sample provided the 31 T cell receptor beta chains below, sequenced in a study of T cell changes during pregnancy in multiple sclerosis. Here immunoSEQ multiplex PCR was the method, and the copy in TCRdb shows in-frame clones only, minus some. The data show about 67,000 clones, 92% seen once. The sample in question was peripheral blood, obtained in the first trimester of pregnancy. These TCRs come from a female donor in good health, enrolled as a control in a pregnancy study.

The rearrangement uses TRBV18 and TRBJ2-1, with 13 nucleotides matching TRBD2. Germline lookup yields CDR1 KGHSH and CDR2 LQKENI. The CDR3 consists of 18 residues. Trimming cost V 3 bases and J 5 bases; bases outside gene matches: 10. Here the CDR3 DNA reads TGTGCCAGCTCACCGGCGGGAACTAGCGGGAGGGCCGACAATGAGCAGTTCTTC. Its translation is CASSPAGTSGRADNEQFF.

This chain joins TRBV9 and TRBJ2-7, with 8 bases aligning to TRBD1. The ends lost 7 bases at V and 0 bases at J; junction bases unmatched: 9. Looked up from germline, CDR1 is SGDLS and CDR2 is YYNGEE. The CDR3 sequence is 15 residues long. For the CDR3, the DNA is TGTGCCAGCCCACGACAGGGGCCAACCTCCTACGAGCAGTACTTC. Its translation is CASPRQGPTSYEQYF.

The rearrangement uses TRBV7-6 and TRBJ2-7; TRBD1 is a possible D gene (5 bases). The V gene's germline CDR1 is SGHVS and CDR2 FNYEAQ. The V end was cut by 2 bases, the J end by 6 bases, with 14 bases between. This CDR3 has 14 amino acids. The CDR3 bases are TGTGCCAGCAGCTTAACTGTCAGGGCGTGCGAGCAGTACTTC. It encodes CASSLTVRACEQYF.

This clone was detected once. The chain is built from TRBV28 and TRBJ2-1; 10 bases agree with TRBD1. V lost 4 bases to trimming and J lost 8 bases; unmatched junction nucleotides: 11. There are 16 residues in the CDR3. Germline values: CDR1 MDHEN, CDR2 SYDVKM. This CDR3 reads CASSYLPGQGRDEQFF. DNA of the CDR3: TGTGCCAGCAGTTATCTACCGGGACAGGGGCGGGATGAGCAGTTCTTC.

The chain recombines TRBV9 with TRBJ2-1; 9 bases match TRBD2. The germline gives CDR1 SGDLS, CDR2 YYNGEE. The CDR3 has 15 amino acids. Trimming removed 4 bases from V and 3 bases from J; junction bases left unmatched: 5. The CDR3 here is CASSPSGTSYNEQFF. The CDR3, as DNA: TGTGCCAGCAGCCCTAGCGGGACAAGCTACAATGAGCAGTTCTTC. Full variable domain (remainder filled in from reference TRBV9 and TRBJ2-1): DSGVTQTPKHLITATGQRVTLRCSPRSGDLSVYWYQQSLDQGLQFLIQYYNGEERAKGNILERFSAQQFPDLHSELNLSSLELGDSALYFCASSPSGTSYNEQFFGPGTRLTVL.

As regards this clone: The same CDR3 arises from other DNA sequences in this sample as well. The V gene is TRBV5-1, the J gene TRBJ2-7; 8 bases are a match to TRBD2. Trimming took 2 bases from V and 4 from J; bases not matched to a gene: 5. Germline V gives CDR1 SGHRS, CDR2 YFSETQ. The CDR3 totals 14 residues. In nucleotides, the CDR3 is TGCGCCAGCAGCTTAGCGGGAGATTCTTACGAGCAGTACTTC. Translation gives CASSLAGDSYEQYF.

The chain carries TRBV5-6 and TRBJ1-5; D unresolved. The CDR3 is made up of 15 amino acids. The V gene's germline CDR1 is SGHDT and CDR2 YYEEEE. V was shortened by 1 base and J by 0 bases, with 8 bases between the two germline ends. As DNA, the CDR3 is TGTGCCAGCAGCTTGCGGGGTTATAGCAATCAGCCCCAGCATTTT. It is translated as CASSLRGYSNQPQHF.

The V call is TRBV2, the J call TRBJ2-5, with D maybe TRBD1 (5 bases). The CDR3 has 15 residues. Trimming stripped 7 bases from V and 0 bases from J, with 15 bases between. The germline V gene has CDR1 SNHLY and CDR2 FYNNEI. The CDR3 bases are TGTGCCAGCAAGTCGGAGACAGCGTACCAAGAGACCCAGTACTTC. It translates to CASKSETAYQETQYF.

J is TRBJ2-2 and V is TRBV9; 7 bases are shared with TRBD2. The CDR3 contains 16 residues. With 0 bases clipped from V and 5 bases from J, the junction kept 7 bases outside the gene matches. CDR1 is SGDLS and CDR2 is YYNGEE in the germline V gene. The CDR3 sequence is CASSVASGKVTGELFF. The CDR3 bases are TGTGCCAGCAGCGTAGCCAGCGGGAAGGTAACCGGGGAGCTGTTTTTT.

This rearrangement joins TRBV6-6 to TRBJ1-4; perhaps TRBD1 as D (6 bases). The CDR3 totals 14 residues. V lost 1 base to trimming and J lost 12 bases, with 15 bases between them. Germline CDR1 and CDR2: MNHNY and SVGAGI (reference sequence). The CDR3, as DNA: TGTGCCAGCAGTTACTGGACGGGCTCAGGGGAACTGTTTTTT. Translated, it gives CASSYWTGSGELFF.

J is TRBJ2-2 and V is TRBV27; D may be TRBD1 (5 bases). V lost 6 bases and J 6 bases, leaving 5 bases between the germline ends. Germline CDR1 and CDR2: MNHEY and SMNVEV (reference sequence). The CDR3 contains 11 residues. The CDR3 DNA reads TGTGCCAGCAGAGGGGCCGGGGAGCTGTTTTTT. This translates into CASRGAGELFF.

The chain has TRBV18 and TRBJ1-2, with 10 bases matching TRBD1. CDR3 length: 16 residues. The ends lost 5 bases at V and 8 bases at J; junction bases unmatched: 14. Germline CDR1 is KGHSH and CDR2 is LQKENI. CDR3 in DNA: TGTGCCAGCTCAGCTACCACCGGGACAGGGGCCTACGGCTACACCTTC. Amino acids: CASSATTGTGAYGYTF.

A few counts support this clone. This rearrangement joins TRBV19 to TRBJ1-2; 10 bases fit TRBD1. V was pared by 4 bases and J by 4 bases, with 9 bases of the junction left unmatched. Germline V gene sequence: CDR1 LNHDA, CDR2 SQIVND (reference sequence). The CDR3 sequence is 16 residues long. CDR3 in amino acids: CASSTRQGALGYGYTF. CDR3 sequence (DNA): TGTGCCAGTAGTACCCGACAGGGGGCTTTGGGCTATGGCTACACCTTC.

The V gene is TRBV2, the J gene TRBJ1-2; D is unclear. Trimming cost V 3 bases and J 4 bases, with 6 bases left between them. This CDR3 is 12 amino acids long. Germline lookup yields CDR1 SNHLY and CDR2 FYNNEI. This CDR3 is CASSDSFYGYTF. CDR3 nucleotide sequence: TGTGCCAGCAGTGATTCTTTCTATGGCTACACCTTC.

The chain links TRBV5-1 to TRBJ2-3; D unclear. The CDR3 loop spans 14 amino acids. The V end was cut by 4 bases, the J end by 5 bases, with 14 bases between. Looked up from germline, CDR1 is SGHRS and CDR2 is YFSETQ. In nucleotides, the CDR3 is TGCGCCAGCAGCCCCGACACACGTAGAGATACGCAGTATTTT. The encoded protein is CASSPDTRRDTQYF. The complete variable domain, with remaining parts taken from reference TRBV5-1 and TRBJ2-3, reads KAGVTQTPRYLIKTRGQQVTLSCSPISGHRSVSWYQQTPGQGLQFLFEYFSETQRNKGNFPGRFSGRQFSNSRSEMNVSTLELGDSALYLCASSPDTRRDTQYFGPGTRLTVL.

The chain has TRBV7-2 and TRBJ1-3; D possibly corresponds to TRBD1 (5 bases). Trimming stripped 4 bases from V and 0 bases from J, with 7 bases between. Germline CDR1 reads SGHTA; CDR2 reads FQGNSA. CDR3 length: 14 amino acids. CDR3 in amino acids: CASSSQGSGNTIYF. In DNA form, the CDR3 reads TGTGCCAGCAGCTCTCAGGGCTCTGGAAACACCATATATTTT.

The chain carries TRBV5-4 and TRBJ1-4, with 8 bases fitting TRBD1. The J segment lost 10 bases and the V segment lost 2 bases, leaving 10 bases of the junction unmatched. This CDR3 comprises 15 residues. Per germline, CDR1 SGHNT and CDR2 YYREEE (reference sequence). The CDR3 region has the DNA TGTGCCAGCAGCTTACAGGGGGATTTGGTCGGAAAACTGTTTTTT. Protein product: CASSLQGDLVGKLFF.

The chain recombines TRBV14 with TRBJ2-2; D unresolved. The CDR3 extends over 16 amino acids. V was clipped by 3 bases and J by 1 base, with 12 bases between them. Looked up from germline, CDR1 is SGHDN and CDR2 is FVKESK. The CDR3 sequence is CASSQRARGNTGELFF. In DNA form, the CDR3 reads TGTGCCAGCAGCCAGCGTGCGAGAGGGAACACCGGGGAGCTGTTTTTT.

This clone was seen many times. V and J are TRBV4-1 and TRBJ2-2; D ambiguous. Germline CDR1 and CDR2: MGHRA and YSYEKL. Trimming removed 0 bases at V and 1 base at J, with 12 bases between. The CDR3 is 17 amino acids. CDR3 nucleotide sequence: TGCGCCAGCAGCCAAGATGGTATACAAAAGAACACCGGGGAGCTGTTTTTT. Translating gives CASSQDGIQKNTGELFF.

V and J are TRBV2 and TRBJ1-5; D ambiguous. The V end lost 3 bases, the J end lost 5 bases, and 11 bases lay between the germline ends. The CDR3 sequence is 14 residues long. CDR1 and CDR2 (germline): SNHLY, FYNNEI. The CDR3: CASSELNSHQPQHF. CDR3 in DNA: TGTGCCAGCAGTGAGTTAAACAGCCATCAGCCCCAGCATTTT.

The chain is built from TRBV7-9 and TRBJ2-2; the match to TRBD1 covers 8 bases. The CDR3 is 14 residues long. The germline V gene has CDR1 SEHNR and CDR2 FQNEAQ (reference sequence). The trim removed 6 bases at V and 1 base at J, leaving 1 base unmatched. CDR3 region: CASSDRGNTGELFF. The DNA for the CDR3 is TGTGCCAGCAGTGACAGGGGGAACACCGGGGAGCTGTTTTTT. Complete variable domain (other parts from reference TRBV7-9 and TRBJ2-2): DTGVSQNPRHKITKRGQNVTFRCDPISEHNRLYWYRQTLGQGPEFLTYFQNEAQLEKSRLLSDRFSAERPKGSFSTLEIQRTEQGDSAMYLCASSDRGNTGELFFGEGSRLTVL.

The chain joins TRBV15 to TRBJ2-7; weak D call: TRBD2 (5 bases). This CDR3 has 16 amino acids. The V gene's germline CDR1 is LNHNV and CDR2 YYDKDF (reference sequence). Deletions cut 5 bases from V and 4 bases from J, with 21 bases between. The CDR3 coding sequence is TGTGCCACCAGCTCAGAGATAGGGCTCGAGGGATACGAGCAGTACTTC. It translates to CATSSEIGLEGYEQYF.

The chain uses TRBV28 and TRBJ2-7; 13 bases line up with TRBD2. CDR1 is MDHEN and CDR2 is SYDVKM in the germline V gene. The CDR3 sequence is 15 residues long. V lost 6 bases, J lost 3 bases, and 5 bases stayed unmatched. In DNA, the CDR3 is TGTGCCAGCAGCATCGGACTAGCGGGAGTCTACGAGCAGTACTTC. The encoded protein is CASSIGLAGVYEQYF.

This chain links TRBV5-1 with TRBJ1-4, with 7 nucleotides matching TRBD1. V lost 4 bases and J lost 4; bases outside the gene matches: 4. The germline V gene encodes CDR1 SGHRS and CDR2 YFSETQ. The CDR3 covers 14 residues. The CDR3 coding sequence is TGCGCCAGCAGCATAGACAGGGTTAATGAAAAACTGTTTTTT. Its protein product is CASSIDRVNEKLFF.

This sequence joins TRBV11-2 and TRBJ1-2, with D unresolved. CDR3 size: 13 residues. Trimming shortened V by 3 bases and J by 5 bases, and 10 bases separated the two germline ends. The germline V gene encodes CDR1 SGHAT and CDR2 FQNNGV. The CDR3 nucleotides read TGTGCCAGCAGCTTTGTGCCGGTTTATGGCTACACCTTC. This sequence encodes CASSFVPVYGYTF. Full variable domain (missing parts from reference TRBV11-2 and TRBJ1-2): EAGVAQSPRYKIIEKRQSVAFWCNPISGHATLYWYQQILGQGPKLLIQFQNNGVVDDSQLPKDRFSAERLKGVDSTLKIQPAKLEDSAVYLCASSFVPVYGYTFGSGTRLTVV.

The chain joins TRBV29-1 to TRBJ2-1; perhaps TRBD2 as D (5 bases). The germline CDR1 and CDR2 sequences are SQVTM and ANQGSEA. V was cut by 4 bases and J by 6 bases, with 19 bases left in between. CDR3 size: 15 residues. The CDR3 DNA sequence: TGCAGCGTTGGCTCTAGCAGCGAGTTCTCCAATGAGCAGTTCTTC. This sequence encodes CSVGSSSEFSNEQFF.

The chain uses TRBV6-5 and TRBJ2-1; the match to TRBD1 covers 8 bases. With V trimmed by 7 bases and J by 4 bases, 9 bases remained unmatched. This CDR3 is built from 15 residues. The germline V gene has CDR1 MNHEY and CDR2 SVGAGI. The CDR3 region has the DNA TGTGCCAGCAATATCCAGGGGGCGCCTTACAATGAGCAGTTCTTC. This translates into CASNIQGAPYNEQFF.

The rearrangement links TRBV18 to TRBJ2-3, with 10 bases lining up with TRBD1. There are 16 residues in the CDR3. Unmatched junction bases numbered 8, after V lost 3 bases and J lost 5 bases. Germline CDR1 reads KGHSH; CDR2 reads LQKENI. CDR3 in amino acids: CASSPTRQGAGDTQYF. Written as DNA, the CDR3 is TGTGCCAGCTCACCCACTCGACAGGGGGCAGGAGATACGCAGTATTTT.

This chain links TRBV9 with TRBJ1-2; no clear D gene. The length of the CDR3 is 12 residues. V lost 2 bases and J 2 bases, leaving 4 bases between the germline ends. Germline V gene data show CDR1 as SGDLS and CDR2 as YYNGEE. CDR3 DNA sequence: TGTGCCAGCAGCGTCGAGAACTATGGCTACACCTTC. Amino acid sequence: CASSVENYGYTF.

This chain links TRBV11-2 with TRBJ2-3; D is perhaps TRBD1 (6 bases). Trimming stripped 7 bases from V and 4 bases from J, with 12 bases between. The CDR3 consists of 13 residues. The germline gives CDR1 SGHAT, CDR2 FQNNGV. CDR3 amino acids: CASIKGGSDTQYF. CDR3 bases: TGTGCCAGCATCAAAGGGGGTTCAGATACGCAGTATTTT. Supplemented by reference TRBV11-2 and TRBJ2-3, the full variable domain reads EAGVAQSPRYKIIEKRQSVAFWCNPISGHATLYWYQQILGQGPKLLIQFQNNGVVDDSQLPKDRFSAERLKGVDSTLKIQPAKLEDSAVYLCASIKGGSDTQYFGPGTRLTVL.

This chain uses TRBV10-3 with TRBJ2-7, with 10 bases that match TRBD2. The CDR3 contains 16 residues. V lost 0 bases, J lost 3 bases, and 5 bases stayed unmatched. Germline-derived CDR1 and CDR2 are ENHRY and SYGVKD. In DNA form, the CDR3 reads TGTGCCATCAGTGAGTCAGCGGGAGGGTATAACTACGAGCAGTACTTC. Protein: CAISESAGGYNYEQYF.